This record concerns one TCR beta chain sequence. Its antigen is not identified. On sorted subsets, replicate PCRs used 150 to 250 ng DNA, or 27,000 or so T cell genomes. Sequencing used immunoSEQ multiplex PCR; TCRdb keeps in-frame clones, though not all of them. The table has 2,500,000 or so clones, 93% seen once. The data originate from a study of shared clonotypes between healthy human individuals. Whole-study findings and limits: Clonotypes which were not shared had lower generation probabilities than clonotypes that all four donors shared. Rarefaction exposed incomplete sorted-subset sequencing despite large depth.

Caucasian adults living in Nashville, Tennessee, provided all samples. Germline trimming cut 6 bases from V and 8 bases from J; bases unmatched to any gene: 4. The CDR3 contains 14 residues. Germline lookup yields CDR1 MNHEY and CDR2 SMNVEV (reference sequence). Material for sequencing was naive CD4+ T cells from PBMCs. The subset denotes: CD45RA+ positively selected. The receptor comes from a man between 18 and 29 years old in good health. Some clones in this sample may be carry-over from other donors' samples. This sequence joins TRBV27 and TRBJ2-1; 13 nucleotides line up with TRBD2. The CDR3: CASRGLAGSDEQFF. In DNA form, the CDR3 reads TGTGCCAGCAGGGGACTAGCGGGGAGCGATGAGCAGTTCTTC.